The present entry profiles one TCR beta chain with its context. What it binds is unknown. Sequencing was performed with immunoSEQ multiplex PCR; in TCRdb, only in-frame clones are kept and a portion is missing. The table has fewer than 400,000 clones, more than 85% seen once. The record originates from a study of Ad26.COV2.S vaccination and SARS-CoV-2 variants. Regarding the study as a whole: Analyses of TCR breadth and depth may have underestimated total T cell responses.

Treatment in this sample: roughly 19 received Ad26.COV2.S at low or high dose, single or two shots; roughly five received placebo; per-sample allocation not given. The samples were gathered on day 63 after the first injection of vaccine or placebo. The CDR3 loop spans 16 amino acids. Trimming removed 3 bases from V and 7 bases from J, with 17 bases in between. Germline loops: CDR1 SGHKS, CDR2 YYEKEE (reference sequence). The sample in question was peripheral blood, obtained in a trial of Ad26.COV2.S vaccine versus placebo. The source of this sequence is a person aged 18-65 years who received the Ad26.COV2.S COVID-19 vaccine or a placebo. This chain links TRBV5-5 with TRBJ1-6; D not resolved. The CDR3 DNA follows: TGTGCCAGCAGCTCACGAGAAGGGTACTACAATTCACCCCTCCACTTT. This encodes CASSSREGYYNSPLHF.